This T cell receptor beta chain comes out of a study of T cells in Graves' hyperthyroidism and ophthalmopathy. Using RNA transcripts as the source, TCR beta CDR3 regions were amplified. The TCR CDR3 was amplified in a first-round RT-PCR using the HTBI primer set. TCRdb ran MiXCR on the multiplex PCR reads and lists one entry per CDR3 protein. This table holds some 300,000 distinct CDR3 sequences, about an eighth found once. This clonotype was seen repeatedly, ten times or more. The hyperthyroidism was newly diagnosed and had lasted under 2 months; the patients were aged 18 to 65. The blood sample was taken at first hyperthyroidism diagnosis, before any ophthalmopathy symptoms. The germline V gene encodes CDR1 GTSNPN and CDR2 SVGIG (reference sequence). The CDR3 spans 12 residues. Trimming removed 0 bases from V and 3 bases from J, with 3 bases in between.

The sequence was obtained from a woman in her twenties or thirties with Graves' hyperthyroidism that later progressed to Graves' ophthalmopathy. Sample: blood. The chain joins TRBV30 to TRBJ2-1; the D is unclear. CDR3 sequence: CAWSVSYNEQFF. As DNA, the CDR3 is TGTGCCTGGAGTGTCAGCTACAATGAGCAGTTCTTC.